This T cell receptor beta chain was recorded in a study of blood T cell repertoires in COVID-19. Overall study: Acute-phase and convalescent COVID-19 samples originated in the United States, Italy and Spain. T cells, B-cell-depleted T cells, or PBMCs provided the cDNA or gDNA that served as material.

In the study's own analysis: The assay estimated nucleated cells by amplifying reference gene primers. Profiling relied on immunoSEQ multiplex PCR, and the TCRdb table lists in-frame clones only, not all of them. The V and J calls and clone size come from that table; D and trimming were worked out from the DNA. The table lists more than 85,000 clones, 85% of them singletons. The V gene's germline CDR1 is SGHAT and CDR2 FQNNGV. The CDR3 length is 15 residues. V gave up 4 bases and J gave up 5 bases; unmatched junction bases: 7. This TCR came from an older man with acute or convalescent COVID-19. The chain joins TRBV11-2 to TRBJ2-5; 10 nucleotides match TRBD2. The sequenced sample was peripheral blood. CDR3 in amino acids: CASSSASGSRETQYF. The CDR3 coding sequence is TGTGCCAGCAGCTCTGCTAGCGGGAGTAGGGAGACCCAGTACTTC.